This T cell receptor beta chain was profiled in a study of T-cell reconstitution after alpha-beta-depleted transplantation in children. Using unique molecular identifiers, the investigators prepared the TCRbeta library. TCRdb used MiXCR to reprocess the PCR reads, holding one entry per CDR3 protein. The sample shows 65,000 to 70,000 distinct CDR3 sequences, just under 5% of them seen only once. The sample holds many counts of this clonotype. The CDR3 sequence is 12 residues long. V lost 4 bases, J lost 1 base, and 4 bases lay in between. Source: PBMCs, mostly from graft donor cells, taken 180 days after TCRalphabeta/CD19-depleted stem cell transplant. The V gene is TRBV12-3 or TRBV12-4, the J gene TRBJ1-2; D not certain. This TCR came from a boy in the first two years of life who had a stem cell transplant for acute myeloid leukemia, so the T cells may come from the graft donor. The CDR3: CASSSFNYGYTF. CDR3 sequence (DNA): TGTGCCAGCAGTTCCTTTAACTATGGCTACACCTTC.